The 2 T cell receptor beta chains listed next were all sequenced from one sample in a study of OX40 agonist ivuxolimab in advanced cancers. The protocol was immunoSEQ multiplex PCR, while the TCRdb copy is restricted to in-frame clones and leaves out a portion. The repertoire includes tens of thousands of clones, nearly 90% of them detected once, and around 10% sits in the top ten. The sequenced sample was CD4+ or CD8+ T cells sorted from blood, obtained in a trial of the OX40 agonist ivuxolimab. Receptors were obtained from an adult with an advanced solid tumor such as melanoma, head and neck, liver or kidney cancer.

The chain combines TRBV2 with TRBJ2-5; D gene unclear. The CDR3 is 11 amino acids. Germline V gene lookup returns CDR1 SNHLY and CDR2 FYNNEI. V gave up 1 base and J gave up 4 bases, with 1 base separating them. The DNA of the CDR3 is TGTGCCAGCAGTGAAGGAGAGACCCAGTACTTC. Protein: CASSEGETQYF.

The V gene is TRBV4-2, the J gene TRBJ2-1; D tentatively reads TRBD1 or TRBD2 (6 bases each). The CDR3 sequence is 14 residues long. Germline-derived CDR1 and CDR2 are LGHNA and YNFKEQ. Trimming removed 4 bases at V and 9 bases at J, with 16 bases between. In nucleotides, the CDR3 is TGTGCCAGCAGCCGCATTTTGGGGGGCGGTGAGCAGTTCTTC. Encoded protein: CASSRILGGGEQFF.